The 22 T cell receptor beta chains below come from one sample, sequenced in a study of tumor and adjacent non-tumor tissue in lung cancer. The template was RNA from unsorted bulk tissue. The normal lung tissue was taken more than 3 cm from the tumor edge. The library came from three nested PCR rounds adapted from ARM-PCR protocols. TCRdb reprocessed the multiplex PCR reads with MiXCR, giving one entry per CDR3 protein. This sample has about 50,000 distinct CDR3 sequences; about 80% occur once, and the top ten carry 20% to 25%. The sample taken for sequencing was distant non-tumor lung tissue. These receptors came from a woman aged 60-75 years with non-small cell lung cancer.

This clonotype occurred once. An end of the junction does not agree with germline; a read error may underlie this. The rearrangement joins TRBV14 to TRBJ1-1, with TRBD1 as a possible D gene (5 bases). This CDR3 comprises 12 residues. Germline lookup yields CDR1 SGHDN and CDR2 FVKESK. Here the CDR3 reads CASSRDGVEAIF. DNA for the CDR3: TGTGCAAGCAGCCGGGACGGGGTGGAAGCTATCTTT.

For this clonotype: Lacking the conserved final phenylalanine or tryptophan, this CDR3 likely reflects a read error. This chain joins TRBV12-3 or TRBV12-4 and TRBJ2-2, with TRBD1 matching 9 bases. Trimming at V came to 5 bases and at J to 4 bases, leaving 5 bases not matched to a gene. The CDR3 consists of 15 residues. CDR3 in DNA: TGTGCCAGCAGTCTCGACAGGGGGAGCACCGGGGAGCTGTTTTTA. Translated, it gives CASSLDRGSTGELFL.

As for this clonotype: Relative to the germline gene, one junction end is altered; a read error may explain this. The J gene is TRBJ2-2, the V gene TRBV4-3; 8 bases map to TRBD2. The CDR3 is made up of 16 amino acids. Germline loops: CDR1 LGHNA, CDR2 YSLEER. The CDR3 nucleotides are TGCGCCAGCAGCCTCACCCCGGGAGGGACTGGCGGGGAGCTGCTTTTT. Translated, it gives CASSLTPGGTGGELLF.

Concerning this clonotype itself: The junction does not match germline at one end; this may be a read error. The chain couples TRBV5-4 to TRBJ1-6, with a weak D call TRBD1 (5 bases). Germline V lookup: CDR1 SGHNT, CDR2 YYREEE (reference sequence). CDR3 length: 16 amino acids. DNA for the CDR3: TGTGCCAGCACCTCCGGGGAGGGATCACCGGACACACCACTCCACTTT. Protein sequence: CASTSGEGSPDTPLHF.

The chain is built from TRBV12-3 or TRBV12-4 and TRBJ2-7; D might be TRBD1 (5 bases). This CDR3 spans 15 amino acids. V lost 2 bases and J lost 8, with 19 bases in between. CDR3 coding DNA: TGTGCCAGCAGTTTAAAAGTCGAAGGGGCTTACAAGCAGTACTTC. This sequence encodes CASSLKVEGAYKQYF.

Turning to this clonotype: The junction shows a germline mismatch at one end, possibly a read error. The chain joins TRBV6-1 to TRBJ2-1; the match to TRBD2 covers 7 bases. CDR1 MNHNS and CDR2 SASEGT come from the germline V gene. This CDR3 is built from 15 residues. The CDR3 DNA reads TGTGCCATCAGTGAGCAAGCGGGACGATACAATGAGCAGTCCTTC. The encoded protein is CAISEQAGRYNEQSF.

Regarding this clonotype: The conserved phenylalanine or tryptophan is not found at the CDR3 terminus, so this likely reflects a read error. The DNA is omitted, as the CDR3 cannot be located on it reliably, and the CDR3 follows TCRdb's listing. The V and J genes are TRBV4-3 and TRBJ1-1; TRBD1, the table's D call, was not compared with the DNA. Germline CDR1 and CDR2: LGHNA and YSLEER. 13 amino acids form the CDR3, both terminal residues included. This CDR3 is CASSQDSAGEDFS.

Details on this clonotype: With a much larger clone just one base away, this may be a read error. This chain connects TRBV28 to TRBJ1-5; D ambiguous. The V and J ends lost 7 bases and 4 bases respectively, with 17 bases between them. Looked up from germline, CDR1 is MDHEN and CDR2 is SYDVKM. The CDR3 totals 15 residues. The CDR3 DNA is TGTGCCAGCAATTTCAACATAGCAAGGAATCAGCCCCAGCATTTT. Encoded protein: CASNFNIARNQPQHF.

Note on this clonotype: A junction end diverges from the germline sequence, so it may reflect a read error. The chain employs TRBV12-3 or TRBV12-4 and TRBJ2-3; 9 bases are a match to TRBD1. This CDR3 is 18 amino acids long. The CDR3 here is CASSSPGGDRACRDTQYF. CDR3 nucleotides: TGCGCCAGCAGTTCCCCAGGAGGGGACAGGGCTTGTCGGGATACGCAGTATTTT.

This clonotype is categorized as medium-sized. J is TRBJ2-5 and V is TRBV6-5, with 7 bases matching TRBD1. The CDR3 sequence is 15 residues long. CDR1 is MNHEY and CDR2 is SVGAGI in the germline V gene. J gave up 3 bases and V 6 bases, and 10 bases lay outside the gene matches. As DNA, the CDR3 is TGTGCCAGCAGAAGGACTGGGACAGCGGAAGAGACCCAGTACTTC. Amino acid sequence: CASRRTGTAEETQYF.

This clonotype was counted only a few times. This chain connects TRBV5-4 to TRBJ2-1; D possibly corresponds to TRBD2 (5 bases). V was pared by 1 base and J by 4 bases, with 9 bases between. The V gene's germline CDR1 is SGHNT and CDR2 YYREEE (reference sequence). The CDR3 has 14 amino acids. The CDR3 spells CASSLPSRYNEQFF. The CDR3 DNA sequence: TGTGCCAGCAGCTTGCCTAGCAGGTACAATGAGCAGTTCTTC.

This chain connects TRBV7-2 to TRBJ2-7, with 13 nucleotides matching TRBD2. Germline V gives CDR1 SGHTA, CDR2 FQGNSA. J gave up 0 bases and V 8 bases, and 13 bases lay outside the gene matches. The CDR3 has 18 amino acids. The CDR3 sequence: CASGSNATSGGSSYEQYF. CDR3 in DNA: TGTGCCAGCGGCTCGAATGCGACTAGCGGGGGGAGCTCCTACGAGCAGTACTTC. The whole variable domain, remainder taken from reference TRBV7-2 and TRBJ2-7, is GAGVSQSPSNKVTEKGKDVELRCDPISGHTALYWYRQSLGQGLEFLIYFQGNSAPDKSGLPSDRFSAERTGGSVSTLTIQRTQQEDSAVYLCASGSNATSGGSSYEQYFGPGTRLTVT.

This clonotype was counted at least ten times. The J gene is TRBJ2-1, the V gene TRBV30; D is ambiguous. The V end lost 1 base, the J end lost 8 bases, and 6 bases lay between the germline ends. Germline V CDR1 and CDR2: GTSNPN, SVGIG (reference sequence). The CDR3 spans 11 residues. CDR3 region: CAWSEGDEQFF. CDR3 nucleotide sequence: TGTGCCTGGAGTGAAGGCGATGAGCAGTTCTTC. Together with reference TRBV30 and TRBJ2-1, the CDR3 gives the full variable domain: SQTIHQWPATLVQPVGSPLSLECTVEGTSNPNLYWYRQAAGRGLQLLFYSVGIGQISSEVPQNLSASRPQDRQFILSSKKLLLSDSGFYLCAWSEGDEQFFGPGTRLTVL.

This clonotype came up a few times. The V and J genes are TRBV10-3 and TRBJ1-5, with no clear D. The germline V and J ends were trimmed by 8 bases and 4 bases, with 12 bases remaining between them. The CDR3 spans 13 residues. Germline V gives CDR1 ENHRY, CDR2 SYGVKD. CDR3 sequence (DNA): TGTGCCATCGCGGAGGGTAGTAATCAGCCCCAGCATTTT. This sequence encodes CAIAEGSNQPQHF.

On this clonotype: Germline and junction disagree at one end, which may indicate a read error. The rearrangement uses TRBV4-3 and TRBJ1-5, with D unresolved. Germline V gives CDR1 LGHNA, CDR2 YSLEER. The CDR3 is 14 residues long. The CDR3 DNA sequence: TGCGCCAGTAGCCAAGATCGTGGCAATCAGGCCCAGCATTTT. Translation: CASSQDRGNQAQHF.

CDR3 in DNA: TGCAGCGTTGAACAAGGGGTCTCTGAAGCTTTCTTT. It codes for CSVEQGVSEAFF. The chain links TRBV29-1 to TRBJ1-1; a possible D gene is TRBD1 (5 bases). The CDR3 totals 12 residues. The ends were cut back, 2 bases at V and 6 bases at J, with 10 bases in the middle. Germline lookup yields CDR1 SQVTM and CDR2 ANQGSEA. The complete variable domain, with remaining parts taken from reference TRBV29-1 and TRBJ1-1, reads SAVISQKPSRDICQRGTSLTIQCQVDSQVTMMFWYRQQPGQSLTLIATANQGSEATYESGFVIDKFPISRPNLTFSTLTVSNMSPEDSSIYLCSVEQGVSEAFFGQGTRLTVV.

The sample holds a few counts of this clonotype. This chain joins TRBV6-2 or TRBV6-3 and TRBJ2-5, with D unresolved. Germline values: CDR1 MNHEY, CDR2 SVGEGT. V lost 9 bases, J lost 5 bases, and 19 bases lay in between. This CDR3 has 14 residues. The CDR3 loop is CASSPPPDLETQYF. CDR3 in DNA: TGTGCCAGTAGCCCGCCGCCGGATTTGGAGACCCAGTACTTC.

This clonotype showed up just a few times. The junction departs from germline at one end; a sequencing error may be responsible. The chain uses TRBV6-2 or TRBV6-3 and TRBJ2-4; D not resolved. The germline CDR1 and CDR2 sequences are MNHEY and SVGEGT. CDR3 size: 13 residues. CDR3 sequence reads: CTSSYDVQNIQYF. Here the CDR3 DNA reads TGTACCAGCAGTTACGACGTCCAAAACATACAGTACTTC.

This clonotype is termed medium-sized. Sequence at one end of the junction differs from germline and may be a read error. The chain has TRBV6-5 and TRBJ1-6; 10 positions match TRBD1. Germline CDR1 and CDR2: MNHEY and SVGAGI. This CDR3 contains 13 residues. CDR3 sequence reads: CASSYRRDRGFIF. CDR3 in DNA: TGTGCCAGCAGTTACCGTCGGGACAGGGGCTTTATATTT.

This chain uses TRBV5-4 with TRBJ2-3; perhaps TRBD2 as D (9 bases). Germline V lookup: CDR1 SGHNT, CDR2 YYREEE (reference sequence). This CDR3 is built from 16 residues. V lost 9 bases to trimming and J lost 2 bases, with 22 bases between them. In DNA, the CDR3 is TGTGCCAACAGGGGGACTAGCCTGGGGTACACAGATACGCAGTATTTT. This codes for CANRGTSLGYTDTQYF.

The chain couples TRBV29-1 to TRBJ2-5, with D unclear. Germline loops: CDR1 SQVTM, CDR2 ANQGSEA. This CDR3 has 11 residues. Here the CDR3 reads CNALRGETQYF. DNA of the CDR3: TGCAACGCTCTCCGAGGAGAGACCCAGTACTTC. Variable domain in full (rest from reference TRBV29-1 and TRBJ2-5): SAVISQKPSRDICQRGTSLTIQCQVDSQVTMMFWYRQQPGQSLTLIATANQGSEATYESGFVIDKFPISRPNLTFSTLTVSNMSPEDSSIYLCNALRGETQYFGPGTRLLVL.

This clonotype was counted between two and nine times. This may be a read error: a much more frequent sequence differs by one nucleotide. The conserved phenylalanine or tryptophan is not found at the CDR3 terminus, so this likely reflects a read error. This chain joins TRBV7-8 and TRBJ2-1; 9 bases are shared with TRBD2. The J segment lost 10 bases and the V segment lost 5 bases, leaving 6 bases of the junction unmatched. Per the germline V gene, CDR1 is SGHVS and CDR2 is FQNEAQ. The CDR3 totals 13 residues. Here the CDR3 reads CASSPPGTSEQFL. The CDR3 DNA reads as TGTGCCAGCAGCCCCCCAGGGACTAGCGAGCAGTTCTTA.